Listed below are T cell receptor beta chains from one sample, sequenced in a study of PD-1 blockade in classical Hodgkin lymphoma. Using immunoSEQ multiplex PCR, the repertoire was profiled, and TCRdb retains in-frame clones only, with some absent. Among some 150,000 clones, approximately 72% were seen once, and the ten largest hold about 9%. The sample was peripheral blood mononuclear cells (PBMCs), taken before the second cycle of nivolumab. These receptor sequences come from a human donor with classical Hodgkin lymphoma. Both conserved end residues are part of each CDR3. Fields, in order: CDR3 DNA, CDR3 protein, D gene, V gene, clone size, J gene. D genes are given only for firm matches. Clone size is given for some rows only: seen once, a few or many times, or a class if the clone is expanded.

TGTGCCAGCAGATTTTCCTCCGGGACAGGGGTCGACGAGCAGTACTTC | CASRFSSGTGVDEQYF | TRBD1 | TRBV6-6 | - | TRBJ2-7
TGTGCCACCATTGGGACTAGCGGGAACTCCTACAATGAGCAGTTCTTC | CATIGTSGNSYNEQFF | TRBD2 | TRBV10-3 | once | TRBJ2-1
TGTGCCAGCAGCTTGGCGGACAGGGTAGTCTATGGCTACACCTTC | CASSLADRVVYGYTF | TRBD1 | TRBV5-6 | - | TRBJ1-2
TGTGCCAGCAGTTCGCCAGGGTACAAATATGGCTACACCTTC | CASSSPGYKYGYTF | - | TRBV28 | - | TRBJ1-2
TGTGCCAGCAGCTCCTTTCCTCCAGGGGCGGGGGTATTGAATACGCAGTATTTT | CASSSFPPGAGVLNTQYF | - | TRBV7-2 | - | TRBJ2-3
TGTGCCAGCAGCTTAAACGGGAGACAAGAGACCCAGTACTTC | CASSLNGRQETQYF | - | TRBV7-3 | - | TRBJ2-5
TGTGCCAGCACCAGAAACGGGGGGTGGGAGACCCAGTACTTC | CASTRNGGWETQYF | TRBD2 | TRBV5-4 | - | TRBJ2-5
TGTGCCAGCAGCAAAGTCGCAGCTCCAAGCTCTGGAAACACCATATATTTT | CASSKVAAPSSGNTIYF | - | TRBV21-1 | - | TRBJ1-3
TGTGCCTGGAGGCATCCTGGGGGGCAGTTCTTC | CAWRHPGGQFF | - | TRBV30 | - | TRBJ2-1
TGTGCCAGCTCACCCGGGGTCGTTGCAACTAATGAAAAACTGTTTTTT | CASSPGVVATNEKLFF | - | TRBV18 | - | TRBJ1-4
TGTGCCAGCAGAGTTCTGTTGGGAGGCTATGGCTACACCTTC | CASRVLLGGYGYTF | - | TRBV2 | - | TRBJ1-2
TGCGCCAGCAGCTTCTCACAGGGTAACTATGGCTACACCTTC | CASSFSQGNYGYTF | - | TRBV5-1 | - | TRBJ1-2
TGTGCCAGCAGCGACGACAGGGGGAGTTTCTACGAGCAGTACTTC | CASSDDRGSFYEQYF | TRBD1 | TRBV5-4 | once | TRBJ2-7
TGTGCCACCAGCGGAGAGGAGCGAGAGACCCAGTACTTC | CATSGEERETQYF | - | TRBV15 | - | TRBJ2-5
TGTGCCAGCAGGGAGACAATGAACACCGGGGAGCTGTTTTTT | CASRETMNTGELFF | - | TRBV2 | - | TRBJ2-2
TGTGCCTGGGGGGGACAGGGTTTAAACTATGGCTACACCTTC | CAWGGQGLNYGYTF | TRBD1 | TRBV30 | - | TRBJ1-2
TGCGCCAGCAGCCAAGACAGGGGGTACACCATATATTTT | CASSQDRGYTIYF | TRBD1 | TRBV5-1 | few | TRBJ1-3
TGTGCTAGTGGTTTGGTAGAGGGGCGGACTGAAGCTTTCTTT | CASGLVEGRTEAFF | - | TRBV12-5 | - | TRBJ1-1
TGTGCCAGCAGCTACGGACTAGCGGGGGGTAGAGAGACCCAGTACTTC | CASSYGLAGGRETQYF | TRBD2 | TRBV5-4 | - | TRBJ2-5
TGCGCCAGCAGCTTGGTTGGGACTAGCTTTCAGACCCAGTACTTC | CASSLVGTSFQTQYF | TRBD2 | TRBV5-1 | - | TRBJ2-5
TGTGCCGCGGGAGGGGAGACCCAGTACTTC | CAAGGETQYF | TRBD2 | TRBV28 | - | TRBJ2-5
TGCGCCAGCAGCCCCGGGACAGTTGGAAACACCATATATTTT | CASSPGTVGNTIYF | TRBD1 | TRBV5-1 | many | TRBJ1-3
TGTGCCAGCAGCACAGGGAGCTCCTACGAGCAGTACTTC | CASSTGSSYEQYF | - | TRBV6-5 | once | TRBJ2-7
TGTGCCACCAGCGGACGTTCGGATTCACCCCTCCACTTT | CATSGRSDSPLHF | - | TRBV15 | - | TRBJ1-6
TGTGCCAGCAGTTACTCGAAAGTTTTGGACGAGCAGTACTTC | CASSYSKVLDEQYF | - | TRBV6-6 | - | TRBJ2-7
TGTGCCAGCAGCGCCGGGACAGGGTCCTCCGAGCAGTACTTC | CASSAGTGSSEQYF | TRBD1 | TRBV2 | - | TRBJ2-7
TGTGCCAGCAGTCCACAGGGGGACTATGGCTACACCTTC | CASSPQGDYGYTF | TRBD1 | TRBV11-2 | few | TRBJ1-2
TGTGCCAGCAGCCCAGGGACAGCTGAAGCTTTCTTT | CASSPGTAEAFF | TRBD1 | TRBV11-3 | - | TRBJ1-1
TGTGCCAGCAGCCAAGATTGGGGAGGACAGGGGAAAGTTACGCAGTATTTT | CASSQDWGGQGKVTQYF | TRBD1 | TRBV4-2 | - | TRBJ2-3
TGTGCCAGCAGCGCGGGATTGGATACGCAGTATTTT | CASSAGLDTQYF | - | TRBV9 | - | TRBJ2-3
TGCGCCAGCAGCTTGAGGCTAGCGGGGACCTACGAGCAGTACTTC | CASSLRLAGTYEQYF | TRBD2 | TRBV5-1 | - | TRBJ2-7
TGTGCCTGGAGTAATCGGTGGTGGGCTTTCTTT | CAWSNRWWAFF | - | TRBV30 | - | TRBJ1-1
TGCGCCAGCAGCTTGGCCGCCGACGAGCAGTACTTC | CASSLAADEQYF | - | TRBV5-1 | - | TRBJ2-7
TGTGCCACCGCACGGACAGGGGTCACCTACGAGCAGTACTTC | CATARTGVTYEQYF | TRBD1 | TRBV15 | - | TRBJ2-7
TGTGCCAGCAGCTTACAAGAGACCCAGTACTTC | CASSLQETQYF | - | TRBV5-5 | few | TRBJ2-5
TGTGCCAGCAGTGAAAGGGTGGGGGGGAACACTGAAGCTTTCTTT | CASSERVGGNTEAFF | - | TRBV2 | once | TRBJ1-1
TGTGCCAGCAGCTTAGGGGATAGCAGGGAGACCCAGTACTTC | CASSLGDSRETQYF | - | TRBV7-9 | - | TRBJ2-5